Listed below are T cell receptor beta chains from one sample, sequenced in a study of blood T cell repertoires in COVID-19. Profiled with immunoSEQ multiplex PCR; TCRdb holds only in-frame clones, not every one. The data hold about 100,000 clones, with about 80% observed a single time. The sample was peripheral blood. Receptor source: a woman in her 70s with acute or convalescent COVID-19. Each CDR3 is given with its conserved first and last residue. Each record gives: CDR3 length, V gene, J gene, D gene, clone size, CDR3 DNA, CDR3 protein. D genes are given only for firm matches. Size is omitted from some rows. Given values are once, few, many or a class for expanded clones.

16,TRBV7-3,TRBJ2-2,-,-,TGTGCCAGCAGCCAAGAAACGACAGGTTTCACCGGGGAGCTGTTTTTT,CASSQETTGFTGELFF
15,TRBV7-9,TRBJ1-4,TRBD1,few,TGTGCCAGCAGCTCATGGGGACAGGGGAATGAAAAACTGTTTTTT,CASSSWGQGNEKLFF
15,TRBV5-8,TRBJ2-1,-,-,TGTGCCAGCAGCTCTGTACAGGGCTCCTACAATGAGCAGTTCTTC,CASSSVQGSYNEQFF
14,TRBV27,TRBJ1-5,-,-,TGTGCCAGCAGTTCGGGGGGGGGCAATCAGCCCCAGCATTTT,CASSSGGGNQPQHF
16,TRBV2,TRBJ1-5,-,few,TGTGCCAGCAGCGCTCAACAGGGTTTCAGCAATCAGCCCCAGCATTTT,CASSAQQGFSNQPQHF
15,TRBV3-1/TRBV3-2,TRBJ1-4,-,few,TGTGCCAGCAGCCGCCGGAGGGGCGCGGGTGAAAAACTGTTTTTT,CASSRRRGAGEKLFF
12,TRBV30,TRBJ1-4,TRBD1,-,TGTGCCTGGGACAGGGCTAATGAAAAACTGTTTTTT,CAWDRANEKLFF
17,TRBV11-2,TRBJ2-1,TRBD2,-,TGTGCCAGCAGCTTAATATTGCTAGCGGGGGGGCTGAATGAGCAGTTCTTC,CASSLILLAGGLNEQFF
16,TRBV5-8,TRBJ2-7,TRBD1,-,TGTGCCAGCAGCTTCCTGTCAGGGGGCAGGGTCGACGAGCAGTACTTC,CASSFLSGGRVDEQYF
12,TRBV6-6,TRBJ1-1,-,-,TGTGCCAGCAGCCGCCAGGGGCGTGAAGCTTTCTTT,CASSRQGREAFF
14,TRBV25-1,TRBJ1-2,-,-,TGTGCCAGCAGTGAAGGGGTTCAGGGCCGGGGCTACACCTTC,CASSEGVQGRGYTF
14,TRBV6-5,TRBJ1-2,TRBD1,-,TGTGCCAGCAGTTACTCGACAGGGGGCAATGGCTACACCTTC,CASSYSTGGNGYTF
15,TRBV9,TRBJ2-1,TRBD2,-,TGTGCCAGCAGCTCCAACGGGGCCCCGGGGGGTGAGCAGTTCTTC,CASSSNGAPGGEQFF
15,TRBV18,TRBJ2-2,TRBD1,-,TGTGCCAGCTCACCACGCGCAGGGGGCTTTGGGGAGCTGTTTTTT,CASSPRAGGFGELFF
17,TRBV5-4,TRBJ2-6,TRBD1,-,TGTGCCAGCAGCGAAACAGGGGCCAGGACCGGGGCCAACGTCCTGACTTTC,CASSETGARTGANVLTF
14,TRBV10-1,TRBJ2-5,TRBD1,few,TGCGCCAGCAGTGCGGGGACAGCCCAAGAGACCCAGTACTTC,CASSAGTAQETQYF
14,TRBV5-1,TRBJ1-1,-,-,TGCGCCAGCAGCTTGGCGGGGGGCTCGGCTGAAGCTTTCTTT,CASSLAGGSAEAFF
14,TRBV29-1,TRBJ1-3,-,once,TGCAGCGTTTGGACAGACTCCTCTGGAAACACCATATATTTT,CSVWTDSSGNTIYF